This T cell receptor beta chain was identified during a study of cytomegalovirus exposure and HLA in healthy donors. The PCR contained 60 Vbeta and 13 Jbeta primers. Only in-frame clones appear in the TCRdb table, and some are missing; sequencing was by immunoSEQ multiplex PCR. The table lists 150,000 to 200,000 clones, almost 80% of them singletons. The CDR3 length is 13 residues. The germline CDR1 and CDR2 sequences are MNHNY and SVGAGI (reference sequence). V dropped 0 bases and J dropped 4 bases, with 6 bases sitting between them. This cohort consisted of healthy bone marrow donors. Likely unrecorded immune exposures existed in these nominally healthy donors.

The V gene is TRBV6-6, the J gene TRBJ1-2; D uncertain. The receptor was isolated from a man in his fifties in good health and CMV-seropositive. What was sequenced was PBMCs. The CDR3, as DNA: TGTGCCAGCAGTTACTCGGGCAGCTATGGCTACACCTTC. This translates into CASSYSGSYGYTF.